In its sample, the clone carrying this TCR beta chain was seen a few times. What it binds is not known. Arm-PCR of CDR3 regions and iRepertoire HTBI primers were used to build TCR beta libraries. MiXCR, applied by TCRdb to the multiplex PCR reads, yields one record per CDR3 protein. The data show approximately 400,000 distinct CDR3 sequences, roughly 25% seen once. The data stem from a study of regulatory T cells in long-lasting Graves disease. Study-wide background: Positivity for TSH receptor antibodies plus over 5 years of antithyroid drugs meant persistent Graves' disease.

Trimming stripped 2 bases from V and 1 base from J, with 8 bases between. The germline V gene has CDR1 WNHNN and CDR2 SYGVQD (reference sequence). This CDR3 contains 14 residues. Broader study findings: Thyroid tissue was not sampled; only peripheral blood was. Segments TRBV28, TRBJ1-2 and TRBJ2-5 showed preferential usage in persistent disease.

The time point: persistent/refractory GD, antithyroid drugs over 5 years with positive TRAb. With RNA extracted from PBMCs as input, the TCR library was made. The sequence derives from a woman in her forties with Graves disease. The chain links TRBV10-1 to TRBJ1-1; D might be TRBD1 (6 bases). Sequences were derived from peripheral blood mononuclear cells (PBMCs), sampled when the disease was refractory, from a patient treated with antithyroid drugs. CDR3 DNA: TGCGCCAGCAGTGAGACAGGGTCGAACACTGAAGCTTTCTTT. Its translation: CASSETGSNTEAFF.